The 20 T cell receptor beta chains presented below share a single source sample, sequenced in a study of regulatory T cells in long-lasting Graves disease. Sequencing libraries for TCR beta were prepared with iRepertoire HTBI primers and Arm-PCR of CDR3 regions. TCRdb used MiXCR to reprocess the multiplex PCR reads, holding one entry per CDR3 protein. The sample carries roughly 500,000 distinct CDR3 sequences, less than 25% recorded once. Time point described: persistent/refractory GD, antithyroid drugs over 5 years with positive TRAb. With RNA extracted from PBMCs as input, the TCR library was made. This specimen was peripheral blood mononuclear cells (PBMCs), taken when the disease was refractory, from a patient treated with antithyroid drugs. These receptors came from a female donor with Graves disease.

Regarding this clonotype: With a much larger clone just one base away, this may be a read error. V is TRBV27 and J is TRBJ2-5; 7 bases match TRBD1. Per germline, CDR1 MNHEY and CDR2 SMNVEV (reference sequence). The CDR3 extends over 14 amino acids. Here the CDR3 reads CASSPTAGGETPYF. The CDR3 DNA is TGTGCCAGCAGTCCAACCGCAGGGGGAGAGACCCCGTACTTC.

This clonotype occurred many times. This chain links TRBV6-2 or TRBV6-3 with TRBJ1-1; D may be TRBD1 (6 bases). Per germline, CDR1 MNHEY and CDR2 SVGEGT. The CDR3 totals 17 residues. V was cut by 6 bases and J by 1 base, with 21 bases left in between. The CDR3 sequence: CASRNHKLTGGNTEAFF. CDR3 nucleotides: TGTGCCAGCAGGAACCACAAACTGACAGGAGGGAACACTGAAGCTTTCTTT.

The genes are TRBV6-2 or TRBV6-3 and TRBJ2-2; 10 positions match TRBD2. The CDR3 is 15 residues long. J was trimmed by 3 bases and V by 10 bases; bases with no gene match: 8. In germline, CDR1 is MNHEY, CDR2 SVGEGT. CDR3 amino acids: CATRAGGYHTGELFF. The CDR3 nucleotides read TGTGCCACCCGAGCGGGAGGGTATCACACCGGGGAGCTGTTTTTT.

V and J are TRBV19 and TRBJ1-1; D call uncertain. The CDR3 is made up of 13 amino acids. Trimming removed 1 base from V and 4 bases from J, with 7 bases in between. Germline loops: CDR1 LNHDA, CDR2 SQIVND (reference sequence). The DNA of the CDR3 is TGTGCCAGTAGTATAGGGGTTACCACTGAAGCTTTCTTT. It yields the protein CASSIGVTTEAFF.

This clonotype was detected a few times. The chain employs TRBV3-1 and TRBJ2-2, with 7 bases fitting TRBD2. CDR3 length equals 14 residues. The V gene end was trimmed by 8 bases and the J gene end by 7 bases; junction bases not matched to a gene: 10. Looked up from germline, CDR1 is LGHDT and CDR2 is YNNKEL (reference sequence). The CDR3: CASGPGRGDGELFF. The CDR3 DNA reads TGTGCCAGCGGACCGGGACGGGGGGACGGGGAGCTGTTTTTT.

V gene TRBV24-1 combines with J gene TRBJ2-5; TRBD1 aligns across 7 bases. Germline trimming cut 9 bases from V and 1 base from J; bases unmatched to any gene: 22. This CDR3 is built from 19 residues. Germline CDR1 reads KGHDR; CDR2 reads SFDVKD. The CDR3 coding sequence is TGTGCCACCGGTGCCCACCCTCGGGCAGGGGGACATTTCCAAGAGACCCAGTACTTC. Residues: CATGAHPRAGGHFQETQYF.

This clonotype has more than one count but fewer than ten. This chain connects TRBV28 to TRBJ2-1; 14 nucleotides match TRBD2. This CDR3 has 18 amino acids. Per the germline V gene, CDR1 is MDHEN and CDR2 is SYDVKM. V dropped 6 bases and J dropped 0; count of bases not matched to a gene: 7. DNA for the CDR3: TGTGCCAGCAGCCGGGGACTAGCGGGAGTTAGCTCCTACAATGAGCAGTTCTTC. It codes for CASSRGLAGVSSYNEQFF.

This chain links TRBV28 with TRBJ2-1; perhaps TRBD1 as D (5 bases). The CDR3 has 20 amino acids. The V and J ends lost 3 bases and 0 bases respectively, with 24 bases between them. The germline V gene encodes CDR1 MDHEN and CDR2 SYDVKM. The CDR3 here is CASSFEVFWGGSSSYNEQFF. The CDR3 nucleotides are TGTGCCAGCAGTTTTGAGGTGTTTTGGGGCGGTTCGAGCTCCTACAATGAGCAGTTCTTC.

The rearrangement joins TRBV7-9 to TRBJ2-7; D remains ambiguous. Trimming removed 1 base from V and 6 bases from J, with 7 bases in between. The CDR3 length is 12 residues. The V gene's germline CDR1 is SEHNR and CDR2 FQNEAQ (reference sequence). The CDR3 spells CASSLGALEQYF. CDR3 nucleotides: TGTGCCAGCAGCTTAGGAGCCCTCGAGCAGTACTTC.

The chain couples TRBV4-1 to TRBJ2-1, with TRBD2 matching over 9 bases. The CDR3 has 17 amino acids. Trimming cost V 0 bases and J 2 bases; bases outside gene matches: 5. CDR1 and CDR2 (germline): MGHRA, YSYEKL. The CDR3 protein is CASSQDRLAGTYNEQFF. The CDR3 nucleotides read TGCGCCAGCAGCCAAGATAGGCTAGCGGGAACCTACAATGAGCAGTTCTTC.

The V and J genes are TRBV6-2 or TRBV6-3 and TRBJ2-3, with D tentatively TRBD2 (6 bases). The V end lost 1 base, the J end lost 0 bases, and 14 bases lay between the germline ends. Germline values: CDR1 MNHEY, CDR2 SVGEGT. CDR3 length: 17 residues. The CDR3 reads CASSYFLGGRSTDTQYF. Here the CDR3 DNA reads TGTGCCAGCAGTTACTTCCTCGGAGGGAGGAGCACAGATACGCAGTATTTT.

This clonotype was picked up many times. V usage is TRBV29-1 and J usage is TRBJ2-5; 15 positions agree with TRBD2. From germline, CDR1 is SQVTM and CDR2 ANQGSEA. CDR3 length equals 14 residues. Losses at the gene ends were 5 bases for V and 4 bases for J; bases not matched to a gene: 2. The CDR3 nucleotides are TGCAGCGTTTGGACTAGCGGGAGGGGAGAGACCCAGTACTTC. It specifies CSVWTSGRGETQYF.

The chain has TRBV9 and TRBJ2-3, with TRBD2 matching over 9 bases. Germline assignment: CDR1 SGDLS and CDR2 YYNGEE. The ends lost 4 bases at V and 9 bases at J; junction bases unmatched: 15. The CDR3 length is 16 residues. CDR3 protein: CASSPRVLRGGGTQYF. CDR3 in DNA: TGTGCCAGCAGCCCCCGGGTTTTGCGGGGGGGGGGGACGCAGTATTTT.

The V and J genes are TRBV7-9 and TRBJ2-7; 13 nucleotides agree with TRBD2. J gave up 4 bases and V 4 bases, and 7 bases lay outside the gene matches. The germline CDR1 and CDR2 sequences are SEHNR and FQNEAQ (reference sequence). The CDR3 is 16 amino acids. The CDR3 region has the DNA TGTGCCAGCAGCTCGCCGACTAGCGGGAGGATATACGAGCAGTACTTC. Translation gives CASSSPTSGRIYEQYF.

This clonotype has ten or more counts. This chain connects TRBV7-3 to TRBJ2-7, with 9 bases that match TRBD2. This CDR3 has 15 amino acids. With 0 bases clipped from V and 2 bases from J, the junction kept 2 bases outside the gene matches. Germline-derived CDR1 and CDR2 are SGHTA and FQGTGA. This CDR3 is CASSLTASGTYEQYF. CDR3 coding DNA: TGTGCCAGCAGCTTAACCGCTAGCGGGACCTACGAGCAGTACTTC.

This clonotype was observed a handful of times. The chain's CDR3 is CSARDEGYTDTQYF. The DNA for the CDR3 is TGCAGTGCTAGAGATGAGGGATACACAGATACGCAGTATTTT. V and J are TRBV20-1 and TRBJ2-3; maybe TRBD2 (5 bases). The germline V and J ends were trimmed by 0 bases and 2 bases, with 9 bases remaining between them. The germline V gene encodes CDR1 DFQATT and CDR2 SNEGSKA (reference sequence). The CDR3 is 14 residues long.

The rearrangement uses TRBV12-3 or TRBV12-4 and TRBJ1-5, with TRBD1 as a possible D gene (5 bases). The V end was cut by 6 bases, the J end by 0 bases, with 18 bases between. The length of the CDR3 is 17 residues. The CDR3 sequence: CASSPRGGRVSNQPQHF. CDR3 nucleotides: TGTGCCAGCAGCCCGAGGGGAGGACGTGTTAGCAATCAGCCCCAGCATTTT.

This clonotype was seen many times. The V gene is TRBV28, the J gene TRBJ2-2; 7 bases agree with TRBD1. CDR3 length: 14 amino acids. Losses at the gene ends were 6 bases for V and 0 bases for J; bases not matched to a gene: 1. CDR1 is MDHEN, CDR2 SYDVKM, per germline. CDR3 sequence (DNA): TGTGCCAGCAGCGACAGGGCGAACACCGGGGAGCTGTTTTTT. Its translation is CASSDRANTGELFF. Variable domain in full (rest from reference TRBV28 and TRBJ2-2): DVKVTQSSRYLVKRTGEKVFLECVQDMDHENMFWYRQDPGLGLRLIYFSYDVKMKEKGDIPEGYSVSREKKERFSLILESASTNQTSMYLCASSDRANTGELFFGEGSRLTVL.

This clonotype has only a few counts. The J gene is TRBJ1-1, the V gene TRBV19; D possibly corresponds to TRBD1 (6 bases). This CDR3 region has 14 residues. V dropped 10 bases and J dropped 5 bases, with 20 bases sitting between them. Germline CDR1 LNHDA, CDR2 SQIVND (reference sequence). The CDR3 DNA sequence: TGTGCCACCCCTAGAGGGGGGGGATCGACTGAAGCTTTCTTT. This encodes CATPRGGGSTEAFF. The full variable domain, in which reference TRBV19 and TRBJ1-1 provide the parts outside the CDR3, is DGGITQSPKYLFRKEGQNVTLSCEQNLNHDAMYWYRQDPGQGLRLIYYSQIVNDFQKGDIAEGYSVSREKKESFPLTVTSAQKNPTAFYLCATPRGGGSTEAFFGQGTRLTVV.

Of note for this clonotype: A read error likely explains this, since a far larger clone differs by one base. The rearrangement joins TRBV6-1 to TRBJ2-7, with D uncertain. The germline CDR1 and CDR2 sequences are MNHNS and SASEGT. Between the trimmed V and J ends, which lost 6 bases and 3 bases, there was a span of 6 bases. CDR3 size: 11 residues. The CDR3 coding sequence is TGTGCCAGCAGATTTAGCTACGAGCAGTACTTC. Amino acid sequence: CASRFSYEQYF.